This TCR beta chain comes out of a study of T-cell reconstitution after alpha-beta-depleted transplantation in children. Overall study results and limits: Several hundred graft clones that had expanded were reportedly the source of alpha-beta T cells about two months after transplant. Recipient T cells and thymic progenitors that survived gave rise to the high TCRbeta diversity observed at day 60 in some patients. T-cell numbers and diversity one year post-transplant derived largely from freshly generated T cells.

The CDR3 has 16 residues. Germline V gene sequence: CDR1 SGHVS, CDR2 FQNEAQ. V dropped 2 bases and J dropped 0 bases, with 13 bases sitting between them. Unique molecular identifiers were incorporated into the prepared TCRbeta library. TCRdb itself ran the PCR reads through MiXCR, one entry per CDR3 protein. The sample carries nearly 250,000 distinct CDR3 sequences, 8.2% recorded once. This clonotype came up many times. Antigen unknown. The sequence came from a male patient younger than 18 who had a stem cell transplant for acute lymphoblastic leukemia, so the T cells may come from the graft donor. The specimen comprised PBMCs, mostly from graft donor cells, sampled 180 days after TCRalphabeta/CD19-depleted stem cell transplant. This sequence joins TRBV7-8 and TRBJ1-1; D is unclear. The CDR3 protein is CASSLWEATLNTEAFF. Written as DNA, the CDR3 is TGTGCCAGCAGCTTATGGGAGGCCACCCTGAACACTGAAGCTTTCTTT. Together with reference TRBV7-8 and TRBJ1-1, the CDR3 gives the full variable domain: GAGVSQSPRYKVAKRGQDVALRCDPISGHVSLFWYQQALGQGPEFLTYFQNEAQLDKSGLPSDRFFAERPEGSVSTLKIQRTQQEDSAVYLCASSLWEATLNTEAFFGQGTRLTVV.